This T cell receptor beta chain originates from a study of STAT3 mutations in large granular lymphocyte leukemia. Overall study context: Roughly half the longitudinally sequenced T-LGLL patients had canonical STAT3 mutations. Findings and caveats of the study: Differing intervals and regimens complicate linking therapy response to clone burden. In T-cell large granular lymphocyte leukemia, about half of patients showed multiple immunodominant subclonotypes. Clonal expansion was inferred from other time points because no sample existed at each clone's first appearance.

The CDR3 is 12 amino acids. Trimming took off 0 bases at V and 9 bases at J, with 6 bases between the two ends. CDR1 and CDR2 (germline): LGHNA, YSLEER. About 40,000 productive templates were obtained per sample on average. This table comes from immunoSEQ multiplex PCR, and its TCRdb copy is limited to in-frame clones, with some not included. The sample records fewer than 7,500 clones, about 35% being singletons. On this clone itself: Its antigen is as yet unknown.

V gene TRBV4-3 combines with J gene TRBJ2-1; D ambiguous. This receptor was taken from a middle-aged woman with T-cell large granular lymphocyte leukemia. Some clones in this sample may be carry-over from other donors' samples. Sequences were obtained from peripheral blood mononuclear cells. The CDR3 nucleotides read TGCGCCAGCAGCCAAGATTGGCGTGAGCAGTTCTTC. Its protein is CASSQDWREQFF.